This TCR beta chain was sequenced for a study of blood T cell repertoires in COVID-19. This CDR3 is built from 13 residues. Germline CDR1 is LNHDA and CDR2 is SQIVND (reference sequence). With 10 bases clipped from V and 1 base from J, the junction kept 6 bases outside the gene matches. The data were produced by immunoSEQ multiplex PCR, yet TCRdb's version contains in-frame clones alone and is incomplete. There are roughly 250,000 clones in the sample; around 83% occur only once, and roughly an eighth lies in the top ten. The sample was peripheral blood. The chain has TRBV19 and TRBJ1-1; 7 nucleotides align to TRBD1. This receptor was identified in a woman aged 60-75 years with active or convalescent COVID-19. CDR3 DNA sequence: TGTGCCACCAGACAGGGAGGGAACACTGAAGCTTTCTTT. It is translated as CATRQGGNTEAFF.